The clone carrying this T cell receptor (beta chain) was seen repeatedly, ten times or more. Its target is not known. This beta chain is off target for a library built for alpha chains, so its abundance means little. The data were obtained in a study of spatial heterogeneity in lung cancer. Losses at the gene ends were 3 bases for V and 8 bases for J; bases not matched to a gene: 9. Germline loops: CDR1 DFQATT, CDR2 SNEGSKA (reference sequence). The CDR3 is 14 residues long. Study outcomes and limitations: Within tumors, counts of expanded alpha and beta TCRs tracked tumor mutation counts.

TCR cDNA molecules each carried a unique molecular identifier. From the 5' RACE reads, TCRdb called clonotypes with MiXCR, one entry per CDR3 protein. The sample shows approximately 8,000 distinct CDR3 sequences, approximately 8.2% of them seen only once. Time point specified: sample taken at primary tumor resection. 72 TRACERx patients with early, untreated non-small cell lung cancer donated samples. From tumor, nontumor lung or frozen PBMC, whole RNA was taken unsorted for sequencing. Here the sequenced sample was lung tumor tissue, taken at surgery. This sequence originates from a male donor with early-stage non-small cell lung cancer. The chain links TRBV20-1 to TRBJ2-1; 8 bases align to TRBD2. DNA for the CDR3: TGCAGTGCTAGGGCGGGAGGCCCTGAGGATGAGCAGTTCTTC. It is translated as CSARAGGPEDEQFF.